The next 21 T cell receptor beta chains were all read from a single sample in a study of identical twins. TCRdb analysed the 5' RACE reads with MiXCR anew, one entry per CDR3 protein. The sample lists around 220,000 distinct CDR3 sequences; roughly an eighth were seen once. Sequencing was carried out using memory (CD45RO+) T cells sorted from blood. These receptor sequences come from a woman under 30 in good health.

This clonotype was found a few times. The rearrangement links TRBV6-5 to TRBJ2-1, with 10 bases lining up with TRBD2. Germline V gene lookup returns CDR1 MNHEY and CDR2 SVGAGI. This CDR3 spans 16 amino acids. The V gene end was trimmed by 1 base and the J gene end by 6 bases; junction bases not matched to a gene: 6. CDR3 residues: CASSYYSGGFANEQFF. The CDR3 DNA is TGTGCCAGCAGTTACTATAGCGGGGGGTTTGCCAATGAGCAGTTCTTC.

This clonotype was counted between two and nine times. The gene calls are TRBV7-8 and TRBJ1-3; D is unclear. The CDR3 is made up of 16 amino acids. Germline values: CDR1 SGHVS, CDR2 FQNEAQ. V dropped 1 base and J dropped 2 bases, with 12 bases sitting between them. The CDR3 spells CASSLEFGQAGNTIYF. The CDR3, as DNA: TGTGCCAGCAGCTTAGAATTTGGCCAGGCTGGAAACACCATATATTTT.

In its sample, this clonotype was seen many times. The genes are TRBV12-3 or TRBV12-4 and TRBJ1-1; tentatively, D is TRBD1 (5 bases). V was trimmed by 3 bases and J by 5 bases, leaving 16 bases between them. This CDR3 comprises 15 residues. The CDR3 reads CASSLSQTGGTEAFF. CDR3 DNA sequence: TGTGCCAGCAGTTTGTCCCAGACGGGGGGGACTGAAGCTTTCTTT.

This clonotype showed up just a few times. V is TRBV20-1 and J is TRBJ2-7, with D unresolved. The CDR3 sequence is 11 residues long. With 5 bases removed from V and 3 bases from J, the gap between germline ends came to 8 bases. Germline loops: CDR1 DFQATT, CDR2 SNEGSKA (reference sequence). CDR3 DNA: TGCAGTGCTTATTCGAACTACGAGCAGTACTTC. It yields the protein CSAYSNYEQYF.

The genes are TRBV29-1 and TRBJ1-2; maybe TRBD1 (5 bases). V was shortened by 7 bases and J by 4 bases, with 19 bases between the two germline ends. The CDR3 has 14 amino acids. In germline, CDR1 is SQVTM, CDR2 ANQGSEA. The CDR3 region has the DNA TGCAGCGCATTCGGGGGAAACCGGATCTATGGCTACACCTTC. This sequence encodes CSAFGGNRIYGYTF.

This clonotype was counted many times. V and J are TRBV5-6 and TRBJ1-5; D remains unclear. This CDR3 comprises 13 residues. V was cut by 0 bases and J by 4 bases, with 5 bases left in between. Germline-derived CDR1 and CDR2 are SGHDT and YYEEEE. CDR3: CASSLAGNQPQHF. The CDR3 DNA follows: TGTGCCAGCAGCTTGGCCGGGAATCAGCCCCAGCATTTT.

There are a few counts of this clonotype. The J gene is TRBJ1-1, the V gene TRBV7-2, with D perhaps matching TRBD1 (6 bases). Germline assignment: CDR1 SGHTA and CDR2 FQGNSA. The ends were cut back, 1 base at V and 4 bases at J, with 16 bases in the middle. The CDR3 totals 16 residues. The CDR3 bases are TGTGCCAGCAGCTTAGTAGTTAGGGGGTGGAGCACTGAAGCTTTCTTT. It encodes CASSLVVRGWSTEAFF.

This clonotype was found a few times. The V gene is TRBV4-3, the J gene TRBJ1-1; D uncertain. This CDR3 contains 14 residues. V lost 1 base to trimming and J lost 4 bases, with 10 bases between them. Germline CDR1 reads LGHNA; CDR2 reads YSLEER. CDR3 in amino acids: CASSQVSRVTEAFF. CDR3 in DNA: TGCGCCAGCAGCCAAGTCTCCCGGGTCACTGAAGCTTTCTTT.

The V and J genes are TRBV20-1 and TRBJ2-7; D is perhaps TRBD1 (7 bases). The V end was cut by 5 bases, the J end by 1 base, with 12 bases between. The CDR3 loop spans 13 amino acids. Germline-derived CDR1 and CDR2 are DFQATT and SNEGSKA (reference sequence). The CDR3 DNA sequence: TGCAGTGCTTCGACAGGGAGGTCCTACGAGCAGTACTTC. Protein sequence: CSASTGRSYEQYF.

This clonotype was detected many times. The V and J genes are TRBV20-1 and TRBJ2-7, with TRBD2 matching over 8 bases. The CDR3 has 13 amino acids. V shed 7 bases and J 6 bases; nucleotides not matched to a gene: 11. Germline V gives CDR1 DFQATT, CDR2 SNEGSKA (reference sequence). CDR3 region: CSGQTGGTAEQYF. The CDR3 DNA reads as TGCAGTGGGCAGACGGGAGGGACGGCCGAGCAGTACTTC.

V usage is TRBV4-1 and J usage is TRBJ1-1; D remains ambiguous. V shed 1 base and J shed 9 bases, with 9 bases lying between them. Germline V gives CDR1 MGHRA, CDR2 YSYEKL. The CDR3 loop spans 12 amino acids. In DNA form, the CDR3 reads TGCGCCAGCAGCCAAGCCGACTCGCAAGCTTTCTTT. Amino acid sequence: CASSQADSQAFF.

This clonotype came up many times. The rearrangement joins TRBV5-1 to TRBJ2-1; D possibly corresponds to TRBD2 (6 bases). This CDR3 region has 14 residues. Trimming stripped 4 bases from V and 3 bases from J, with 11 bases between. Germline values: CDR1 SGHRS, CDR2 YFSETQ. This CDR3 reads CASSPGGGYNEQFF. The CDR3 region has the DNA TGCGCCAGCAGCCCCGGGGGAGGCTACAATGAGCAGTTCTTC.

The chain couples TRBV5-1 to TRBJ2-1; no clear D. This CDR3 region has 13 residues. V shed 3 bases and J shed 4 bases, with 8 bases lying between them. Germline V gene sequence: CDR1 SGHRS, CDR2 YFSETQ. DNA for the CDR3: TGCGCCAGCAGCTCGATCCTGTACAATGAGCAGTTCTTC. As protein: CASSSILYNEQFF.

CDR3 sequence reads: CASHPRWDRGEQTQYF. The CDR3 coding sequence is TGTGCCAGTCACCCACGATGGGACAGGGGCGAACAGACCCAGTACTTC. This chain links TRBV19 with TRBJ2-5, with 10 bases that match TRBD1. The CDR3 has 16 residues. Germline assignment: CDR1 LNHDA and CDR2 SQIVND (reference sequence). J lost 6 bases, V lost 8 bases, and 15 bases had no gene match.

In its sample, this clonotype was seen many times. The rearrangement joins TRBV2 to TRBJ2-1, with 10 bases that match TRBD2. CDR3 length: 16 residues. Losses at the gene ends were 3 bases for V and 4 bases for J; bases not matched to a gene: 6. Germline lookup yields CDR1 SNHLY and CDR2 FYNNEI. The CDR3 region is CASSDQLAGVYNEQFF. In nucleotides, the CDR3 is TGTGCCAGCAGTGATCAGCTAGCGGGGGTTTACAATGAGCAGTTCTTC.

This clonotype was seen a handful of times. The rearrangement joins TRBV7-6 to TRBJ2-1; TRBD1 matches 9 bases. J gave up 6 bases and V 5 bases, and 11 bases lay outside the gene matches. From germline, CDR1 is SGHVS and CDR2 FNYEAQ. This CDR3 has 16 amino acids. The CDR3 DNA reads TGTGCCAGCAGCCATCGGGGGGACAGGGATCGCAATGAGCAGTTCTTC. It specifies CASSHRGDRDRNEQFF.

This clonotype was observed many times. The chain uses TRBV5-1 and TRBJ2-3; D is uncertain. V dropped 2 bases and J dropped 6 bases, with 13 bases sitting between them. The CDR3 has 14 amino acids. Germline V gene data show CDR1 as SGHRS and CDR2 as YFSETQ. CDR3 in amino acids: CASSFPTAGDTQYF. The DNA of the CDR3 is TGCGCCAGCAGCTTCCCAACCGCCGGTGATACGCAGTATTTT.

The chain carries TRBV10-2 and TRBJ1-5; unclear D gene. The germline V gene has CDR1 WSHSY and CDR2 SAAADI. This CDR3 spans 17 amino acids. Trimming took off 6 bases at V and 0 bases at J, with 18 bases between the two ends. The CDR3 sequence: CASSAHLGPVSNQPQHF. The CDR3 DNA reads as TGCGCCAGCAGCGCCCACCTCGGGCCGGTTAGCAATCAGCCCCAGCATTTT.

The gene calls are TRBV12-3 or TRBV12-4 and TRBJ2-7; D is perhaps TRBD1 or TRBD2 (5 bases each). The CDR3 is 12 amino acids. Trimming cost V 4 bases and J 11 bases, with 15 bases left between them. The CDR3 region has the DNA TGTGCCAGCAGTTCAAACCAGGGAGACGAGTACTTC. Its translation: CASSSNQGDEYF.

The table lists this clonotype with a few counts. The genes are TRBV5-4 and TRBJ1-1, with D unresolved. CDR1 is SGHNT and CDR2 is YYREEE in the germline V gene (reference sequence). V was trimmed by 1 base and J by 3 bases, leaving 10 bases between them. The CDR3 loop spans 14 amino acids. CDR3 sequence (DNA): TGTGCCAGCAGCTTGTATGTCGACGACACTGAAGCTTTCTTT. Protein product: CASSLYVDDTEAFF.

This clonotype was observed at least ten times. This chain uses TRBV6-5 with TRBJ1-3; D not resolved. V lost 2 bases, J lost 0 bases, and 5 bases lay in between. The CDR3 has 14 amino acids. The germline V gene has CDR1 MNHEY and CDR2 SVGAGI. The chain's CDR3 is CASSYDGSGNTIYF. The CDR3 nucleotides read TGTGCCAGCAGTTACGACGGCTCTGGAAACACCATATATTTT.